The 15 T cell receptor beta chains below all came from one sample that was sequenced in a study of T cells in Graves' hyperthyroidism and ophthalmopathy. The source material, RNA transcripts, was used to amplify TCR beta CDR3 regions. Primed by the HTBI set, a first-round RT-PCR was run on the TCR CDR3. TCRdb reprocessed the multiplex PCR reads with MiXCR, giving one entry per CDR3 protein. The top ten hold less than 8% of the sample, which has around 280,000 distinct CDR3 sequences, approximately 13% seen once. What was sequenced was blood. Source of these receptors: a woman between 40 and 50 years old with Graves' hyperthyroidism.

At least ten counts were recorded for this clonotype. This sequence joins TRBV2 and TRBJ1-6, with 9 bases lining up with TRBD1. The CDR3 loop spans 14 amino acids. Per the germline V gene, CDR1 is SNHLY and CDR2 is FYNNEI. V lost 8 bases and J lost 7; bases outside the gene matches: 6. The CDR3 DNA sequence: TGTGCCAGCCATGGGACAGGGAGCAATTCACCCCTCCACTTT. Encoded protein: CASHGTGSNSPLHF.

This clonotype has a single count. The genes are TRBV20-1 and TRBJ2-1; a possible D gene is TRBD2 (5 bases). Trimming removed 6 bases at V and 4 bases at J, with 13 bases between. Germline loops: CDR1 DFQATT, CDR2 SNEGSKA (reference sequence). CDR3 length: 13 residues. CDR3 nucleotide sequence: TGCAGTGCGGGGAACGGACTGTACAATGAGCAGTTCTTC. Protein product: CSAGNGLYNEQFF.

This clonotype showed up many times. This chain uses TRBV6-1 with TRBJ1-5; a weak D match, TRBD1 (6 bases). The V gene lost 6 bases and the J gene lost 3 bases, with 12 bases spanning the gap. Germline V gene data show CDR1 as MNHNS and CDR2 as SASEGT. The CDR3 totals 14 residues. The CDR3 DNA sequence: TGTGCCAGCAGCGAACAGGGACACAATCAGCCCCAGCATTTT. Protein product: CASSEQGHNQPQHF.

This clonotype appeared a few times. V and J are TRBV6-5 and TRBJ1-3; a weak D match, TRBD1 (5 bases). V was clipped by 2 bases and J by 4 bases, with 12 bases between them. CDR3 length: 15 amino acids. Germline CDR1 reads MNHEY; CDR2 reads SVGAGI. This CDR3 reads CASSYRGWGGNTIYF. In DNA, the CDR3 is TGTGCCAGCAGTTACCGGGGCTGGGGAGGAAACACCATATATTTT.

There are a few counts of this clonotype. This rearrangement joins TRBV15 to TRBJ2-3, with D perhaps given as TRBD1 or TRBD2 (5 bases each). The V gene's germline CDR1 is LNHNV and CDR2 YYDKDF (reference sequence). The CDR3 has 16 residues. Trimming stripped 1 base from V and 6 bases from J, with 17 bases between. The CDR3 nucleotides are TGTGCCACCAGCAGAGGGGGACGGGGCCTACACGATACGCAGTATTTT. Translated: CATSRGGRGLHDTQYF.

This clonotype was seen only once. The junction departs from the called germline gene at one end, perhaps through a read error. The V call is TRBV6-1, the J call TRBJ1-4, with D unresolved. CDR3 length equals 14 residues. In germline, CDR1 is MNHNS, CDR2 SASEGT. DNA of the CDR3: TGTGCCAGCAGGGGCATTGCAACTAATAAAAAACTGTTTTTT. Encoded protein: CASRGIATNKKLFF.

This clonotype has a count of ten or more. The rearrangement uses TRBV20-1 and TRBJ2-3, with 9 bases that match TRBD1. With 3 bases clipped from V and 3 bases from J, the junction kept 4 bases outside the gene matches. The CDR3 is made up of 14 amino acids. Germline V lookup: CDR1 DFQATT, CDR2 SNEGSKA (reference sequence). Written as DNA, the CDR3 is TGCAGTGCTAGGGGGACAGGGACGACAGATACGCAGTATTTT. Its protein product is CSARGTGTTDTQYF.

The rearrangement uses TRBV28 and TRBJ1-5; 8 nucleotides line up with TRBD1. V trimming: 7 bases; J trimming: 4 bases; junction bases outside the gene matches: 6. The CDR3 is 14 amino acids. Germline V gene lookup returns CDR1 MDHEN and CDR2 SYDVKM. The CDR3 DNA reads TGTGCCAGCACCCAGGGGGCGTCAAATCAGCCCCAGCATTTT. Amino acid sequence: CASTQGASNQPQHF.

This clonotype was seen at least ten times. The J gene is TRBJ2-7, the V gene TRBV3-1, with D possibly matching TRBD1 (6 bases). Per germline, CDR1 LGHDT and CDR2 YNNKEL (reference sequence). The CDR3 loop spans 13 amino acids. V was pared by 2 bases and J by 3 bases, with 8 bases between. The CDR3 loop is CASSQLQGYEQYF. CDR3 bases: TGTGCCAGCAGCCAATTACAGGGCTACGAGCAGTACTTC.

This clonotype showed up just a few times. The chain is built from TRBV5-8 and TRBJ2-7, with 10 bases fitting TRBD1. From germline, CDR1 is SGHTS and CDR2 YDEGEE. With 3 bases clipped from V and 4 bases from J, the junction kept 4 bases outside the gene matches. The CDR3 extends over 14 amino acids. CDR3 residues: CASSWGQGRYEQYF. Written as DNA, the CDR3 is TGTGCCAGCAGCTGGGGACAGGGGAGGTACGAGCAGTACTTC.

This clonotype has at least ten counts. This chain connects TRBV18 to TRBJ1-5; D remains unclear. This CDR3 spans 13 amino acids. Germline V gives CDR1 KGHSH, CDR2 LQKENI. Trimming stripped 4 bases from V and 11 bases from J, with 15 bases between. The DNA of the CDR3 is TGTGCCAGCTCACTGGACCCCCCACGGGCCCAGCATTTT. It is translated as CASSLDPPRAQHF. Drawing the rest from reference TRBV18 and TRBJ1-5, the complete variable domain is NAGVMQNPRHLVRRRGQEARLRCSPMKGHSHVYWYRQLPEEGLKFMVYLQKENIIDESGMPKERFSAEFPKEGPSILRIQQVVRGDSAAYFCASSLDPPRAQHFGDGTRLSIL.

In this sample, this clonotype turned up many times. V gene TRBV7-9 combines with J gene TRBJ1-3, with 8 bases fitting TRBD1. This CDR3 spans 14 amino acids. From germline, CDR1 is SEHNR and CDR2 FQNEAQ (reference sequence). Trimming at V came to 5 bases and at J to 3 bases, leaving 3 bases not matched to a gene. In DNA, the CDR3 is TGTGCCAGCAGCCGGACAGGGAATGGAAACACCATATATTTT. Its protein is CASSRTGNGNTIYF.

J is TRBJ1-5 and V is TRBV9; D may be TRBD1 (5 bases). Per the germline V gene, CDR1 is SGDLS and CDR2 is YYNGEE. Trimming took 3 bases from V and 3 from J, leaving 10 bases between them. The CDR3 totals 14 residues. The CDR3 loop reads CASSGGRINQPQHF. CDR3 bases: TGTGCCAGCAGCGGGGGGAGGATCAATCAGCCCCAGCATTTT.

The chain carries TRBV6-2 or TRBV6-3 and TRBJ2-1; weak D call: TRBD2 (6 bases). This CDR3 comprises 15 residues. V lost 7 bases, J lost 1 base, and 14 bases lay in between. Germline V gene data show CDR1 as MNHEY and CDR2 as SVGEGT. CDR3: CASNIAGPSYNEQFF. CDR3 DNA sequence: TGTGCCAGCAATATTGCGGGACCTTCCTACAATGAGCAGTTCTTC.

A few counts support this clonotype. This chain links TRBV7-9 with TRBJ2-4, with D unresolved. CDR3 length equals 15 residues. Germline loops: CDR1 SEHNR, CDR2 FQNEAQ (reference sequence). Between the trimmed V and J ends, which lost 5 bases and 0 bases, there was a span of 11 bases. CDR3 region: CASSLRTVAKNIQYF. Here the CDR3 DNA reads TGTGCCAGCAGCCTAAGGACGGTAGCCAAAAACATTCAGTACTTC.